What follows is one TCR beta chain and its context. The assay was immunoSEQ multiplex PCR, and TCRdb's table has in-frame clones only and misses some. The sample has more than 85,000 clones, 80% to 95% seen once. V dropped 0 bases and J dropped 8 bases, with 14 bases sitting between them. This CDR3 contains 15 residues. Germline assignment: CDR1 MGHRA and CDR2 YSYEKL. The data were taken from a study of blood T cell repertoires in COVID-19. About the study: COVID-19 samples collected from the United States, Italy and Spain covered acute and convalescent phases. In each case, the material was cDNA or gDNA derived from T cells, B-cell-depleted T cells, or PBMCs.

This clonotype was sampled from a woman in her forties or fifties with COVID-19, enrolled during active disease. Material: peripheral blood. This sequence joins TRBV4-1 and TRBJ1-5, with D hard to call. The CDR3 protein is CASSQEGREAEPQHF. CDR3 nucleotide sequence: TGCGCCAGCAGCCAAGAAGGGAGGGAAGCAGAGCCCCAGCATTTT.